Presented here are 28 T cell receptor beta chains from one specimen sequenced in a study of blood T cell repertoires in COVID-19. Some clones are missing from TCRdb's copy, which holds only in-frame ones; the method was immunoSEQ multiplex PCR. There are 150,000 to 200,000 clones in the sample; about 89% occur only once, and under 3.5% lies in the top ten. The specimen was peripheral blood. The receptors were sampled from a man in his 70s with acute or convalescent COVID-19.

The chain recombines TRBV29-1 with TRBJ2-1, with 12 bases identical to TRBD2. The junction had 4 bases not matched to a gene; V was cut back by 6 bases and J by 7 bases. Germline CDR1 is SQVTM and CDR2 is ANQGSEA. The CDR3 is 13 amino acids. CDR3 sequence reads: CSVGTSGHNEQFF. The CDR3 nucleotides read TGCAGCGTCGGGACTAGCGGGCATAATGAGCAGTTCTTC.

The CDR3 reads CSVVPGGSNQPQHF. Here the CDR3 DNA reads TGCAGCGTTGTCCCAGGGGGGAGCAATCAGCCCCAGCATTTT. The chain couples TRBV29-1 to TRBJ1-5; 7 nucleotides match TRBD1. Germline values: CDR1 SQVTM, CDR2 ANQGSEA. The CDR3 consists of 14 residues. V lost 4 bases, J lost 1 base, and 4 bases stayed unmatched. The variable domain in full, with the rest retrieved from reference TRBV29-1 and TRBJ1-5, is SAVISQKPSRDICQRGTSLTIQCQVDSQVTMMFWYRQQPGQSLTLIATANQGSEATYESGFVIDKFPISRPNLTFSTLTVSNMSPEDSSIYLCSVVPGGSNQPQHFGDGTRLSIL.

This CDR3 is CASSMTGGKKNQPQHF. The CDR3 DNA sequence: TGTGCCAGTAGTATGACAGGGGGCAAGAAGAATCAGCCCCAGCATTTT. This rearrangement joins TRBV19 to TRBJ1-5, with 10 positions matching TRBD1. This CDR3 region has 16 residues. V lost 3 bases to trimming and J lost 4 bases; unmatched junction nucleotides: 6. The germline gives CDR1 LNHDA, CDR2 SQIVND (reference sequence).

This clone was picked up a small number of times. The CDR3 region has the DNA TGTGCCAGCAGCCCGGGGTCCGTCTCTGGAAACACCATATATTTT. Translation gives CASSPGSVSGNTIYF. The chain combines TRBV7-2 with TRBJ1-3; no clear D. The CDR3 loop spans 15 amino acids. Germline V gene data show CDR1 as SGHTA and CDR2 as FQGNSA. Trimming shortened V by 5 bases and J by 0 bases, and 11 bases separated the two germline ends.

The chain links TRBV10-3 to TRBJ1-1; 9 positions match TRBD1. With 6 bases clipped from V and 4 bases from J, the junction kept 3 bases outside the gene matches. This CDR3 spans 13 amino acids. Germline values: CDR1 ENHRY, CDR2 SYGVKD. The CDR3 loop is CAIRETGGTEAFF. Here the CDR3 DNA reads TGTGCCATCAGGGAGACAGGGGGCACTGAAGCTTTCTTT.

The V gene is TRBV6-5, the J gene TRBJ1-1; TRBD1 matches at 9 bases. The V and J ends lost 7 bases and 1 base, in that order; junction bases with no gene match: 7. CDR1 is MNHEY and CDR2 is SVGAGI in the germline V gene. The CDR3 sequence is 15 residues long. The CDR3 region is CASTKDRGGNTEAFF. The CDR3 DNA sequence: TGTGCCAGCACCAAGGACAGGGGTGGGAACACTGAAGCTTTCTTT.

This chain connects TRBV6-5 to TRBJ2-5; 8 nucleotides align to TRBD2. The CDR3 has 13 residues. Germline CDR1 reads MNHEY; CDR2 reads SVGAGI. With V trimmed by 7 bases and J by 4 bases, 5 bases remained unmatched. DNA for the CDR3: TGTGCCAGCACCGGGGGGGGGCTAGAGACCCAGTACTTC. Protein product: CASTGGGLETQYF.

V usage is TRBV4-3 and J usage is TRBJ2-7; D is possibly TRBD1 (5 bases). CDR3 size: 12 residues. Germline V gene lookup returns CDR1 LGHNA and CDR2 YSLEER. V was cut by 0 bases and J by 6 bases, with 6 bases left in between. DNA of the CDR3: TGCGCCAGCAGCCAAGATCAGGGCGAGCAGTACTTC. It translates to CASSQDQGEQYF.

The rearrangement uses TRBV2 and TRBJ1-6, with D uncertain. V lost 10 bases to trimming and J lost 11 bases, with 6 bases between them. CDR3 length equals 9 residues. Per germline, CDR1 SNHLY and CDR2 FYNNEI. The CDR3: CATDPPLHF. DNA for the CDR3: TGTGCCACAGATCCACCCCTCCACTTT.

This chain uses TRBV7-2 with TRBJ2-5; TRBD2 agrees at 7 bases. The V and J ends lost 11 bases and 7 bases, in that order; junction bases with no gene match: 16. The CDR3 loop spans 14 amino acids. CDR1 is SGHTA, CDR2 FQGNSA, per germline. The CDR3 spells CAGGGRWPQGTQYF. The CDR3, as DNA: TGTGCCGGGGGGGGGAGGTGGCCTCAGGGGACCCAGTACTTC.

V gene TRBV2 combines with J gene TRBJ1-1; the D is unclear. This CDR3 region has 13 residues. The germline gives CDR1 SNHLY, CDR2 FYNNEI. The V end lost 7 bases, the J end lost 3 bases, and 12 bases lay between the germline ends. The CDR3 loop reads CASTKGVDTEAFF. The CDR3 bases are TGTGCCAGCACCAAAGGAGTGGACACTGAAGCTTTCTTT.

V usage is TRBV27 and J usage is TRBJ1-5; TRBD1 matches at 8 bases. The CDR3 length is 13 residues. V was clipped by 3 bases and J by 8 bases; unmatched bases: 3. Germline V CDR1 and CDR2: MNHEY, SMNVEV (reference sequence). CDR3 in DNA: TGTGCCAGCAGTTTCGACAGGGGAGAGCCCCAGCATTTT. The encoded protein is CASSFDRGEPQHF.

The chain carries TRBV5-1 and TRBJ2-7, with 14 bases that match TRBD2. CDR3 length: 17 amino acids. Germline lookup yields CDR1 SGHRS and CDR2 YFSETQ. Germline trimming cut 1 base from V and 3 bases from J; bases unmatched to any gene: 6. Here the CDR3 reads CASSLRLAGGTNYEQYF. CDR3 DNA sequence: TGCGCCAGCAGCTTGCGACTAGCGGGAGGGACCAACTACGAGCAGTACTTC.

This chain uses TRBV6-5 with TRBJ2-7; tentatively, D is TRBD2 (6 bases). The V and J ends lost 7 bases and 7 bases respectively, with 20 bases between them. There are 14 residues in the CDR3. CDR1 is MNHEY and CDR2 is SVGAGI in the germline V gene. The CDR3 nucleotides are TGTGCCAGCACCGGAGGGCAGGGCTCGGAAGAGCAGTACTTC. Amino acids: CASTGGQGSEEQYF.

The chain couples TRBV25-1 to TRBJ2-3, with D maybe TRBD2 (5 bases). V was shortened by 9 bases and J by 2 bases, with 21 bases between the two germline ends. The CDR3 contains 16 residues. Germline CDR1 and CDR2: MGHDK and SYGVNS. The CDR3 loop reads CASGEWVRADTDTQYF. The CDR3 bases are TGTGCCAGTGGGGAATGGGTCAGAGCGGACACAGATACGCAGTATTTT.

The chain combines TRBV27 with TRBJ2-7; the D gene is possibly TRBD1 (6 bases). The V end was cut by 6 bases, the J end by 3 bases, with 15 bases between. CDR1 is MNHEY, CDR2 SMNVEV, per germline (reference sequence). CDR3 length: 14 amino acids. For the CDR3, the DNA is TGTGCCAGCAGCACAGGGATGTATTACTACGAGCAGTACTTC. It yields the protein CASSTGMYYYEQYF.

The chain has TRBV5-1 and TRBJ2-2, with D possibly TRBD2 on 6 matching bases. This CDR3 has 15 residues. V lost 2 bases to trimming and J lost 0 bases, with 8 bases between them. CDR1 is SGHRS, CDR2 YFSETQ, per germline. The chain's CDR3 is CASSFSGANTGELFF. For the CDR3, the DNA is TGCGCCAGCAGCTTTAGCGGAGCGAACACCGGGGAGCTGTTTTTT.

The CDR3 protein is CASRGGAALHF. CDR3 nucleotide sequence: TGTGCCAGCAGGGGGGGGGCAGCCCTCCACTTT. The chain couples TRBV2 to TRBJ1-6, with D perhaps matching TRBD1 (6 bases). This CDR3 comprises 11 residues. The germline V gene encodes CDR1 SNHLY and CDR2 FYNNEI. V was cut by 6 bases and J by 14 bases, with 11 bases left in between.

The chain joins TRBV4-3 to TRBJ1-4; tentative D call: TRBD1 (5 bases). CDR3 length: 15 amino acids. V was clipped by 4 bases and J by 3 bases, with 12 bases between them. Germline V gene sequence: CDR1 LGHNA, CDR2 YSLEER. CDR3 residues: CASSPGRQANEKLFF. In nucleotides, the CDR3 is TGCGCCAGCAGCCCAGGGCGTCAGGCTAATGAAAAACTGTTTTTT.

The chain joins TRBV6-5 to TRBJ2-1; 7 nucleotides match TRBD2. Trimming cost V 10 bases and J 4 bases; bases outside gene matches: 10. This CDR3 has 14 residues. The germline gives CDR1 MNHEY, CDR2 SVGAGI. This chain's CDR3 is CATKVASGYNEQFF. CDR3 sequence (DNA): TGTGCCACGAAAGTAGCTAGCGGTTACAATGAGCAGTTCTTC.

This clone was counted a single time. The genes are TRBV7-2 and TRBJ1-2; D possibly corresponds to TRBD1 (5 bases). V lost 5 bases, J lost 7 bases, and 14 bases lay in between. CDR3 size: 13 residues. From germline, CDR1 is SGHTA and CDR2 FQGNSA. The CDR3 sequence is CASSPQSGGGYTF. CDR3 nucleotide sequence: TGTGCCAGCAGCCCCCAAAGCGGGGGTGGCTACACCTTC. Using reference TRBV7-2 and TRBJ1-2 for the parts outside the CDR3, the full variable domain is GAGVSQSPSNKVTEKGKDVELRCDPISGHTALYWYRQSLGQGLEFLIYFQGNSAPDKSGLPSDRFSAERTGGSVSTLTIQRTQQEDSAVYLCASSPQSGGGYTFGSGTRLTVV.

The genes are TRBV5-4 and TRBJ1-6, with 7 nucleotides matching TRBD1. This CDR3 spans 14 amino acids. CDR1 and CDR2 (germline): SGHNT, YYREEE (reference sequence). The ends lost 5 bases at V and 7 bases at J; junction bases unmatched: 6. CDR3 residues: CASSKWDSNSPLHF. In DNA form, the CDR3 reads TGTGCCAGCAGTAAATGGGACAGCAATTCACCCCTCCACTTT.

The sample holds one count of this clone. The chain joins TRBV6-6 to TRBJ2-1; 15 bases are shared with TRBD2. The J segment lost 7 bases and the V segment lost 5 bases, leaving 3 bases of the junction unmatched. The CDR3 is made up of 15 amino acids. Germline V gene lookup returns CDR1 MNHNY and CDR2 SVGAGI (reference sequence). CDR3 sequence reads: CASSQGTSGGNEQFF. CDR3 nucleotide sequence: TGTGCCAGCAGTCAAGGGACTAGCGGGGGGAATGAGCAGTTCTTC.

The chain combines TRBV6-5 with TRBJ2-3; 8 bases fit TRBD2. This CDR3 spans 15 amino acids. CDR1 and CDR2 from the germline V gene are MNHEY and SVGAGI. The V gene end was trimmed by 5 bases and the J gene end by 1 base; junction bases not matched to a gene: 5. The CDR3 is CASSTSGLRTDTQYF. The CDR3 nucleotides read TGTGCCAGCAGTACTAGCGGCCTTCGCACAGATACGCAGTATTTT.

CDR3 nucleotide sequence: TGTGCCAGCAGCTTTGGGACAGCCTACGAGCAGTACTTC. Protein product: CASSFGTAYEQYF. The gene calls are TRBV11-2 and TRBJ2-7, with 7 bases fitting TRBD1. V dropped 3 bases and J dropped 2; count of bases not matched to a gene: 1. This CDR3 spans 13 amino acids. The V gene's germline CDR1 is SGHAT and CDR2 FQNNGV.

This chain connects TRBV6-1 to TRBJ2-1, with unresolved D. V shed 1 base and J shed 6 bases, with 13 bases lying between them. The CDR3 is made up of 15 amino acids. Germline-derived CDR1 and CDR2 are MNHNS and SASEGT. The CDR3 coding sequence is TGTGCCAGCAGTGAAGAGGCGTATAGACTCAATGAGCAGTTCTTC. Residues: CASSEEAYRLNEQFF.

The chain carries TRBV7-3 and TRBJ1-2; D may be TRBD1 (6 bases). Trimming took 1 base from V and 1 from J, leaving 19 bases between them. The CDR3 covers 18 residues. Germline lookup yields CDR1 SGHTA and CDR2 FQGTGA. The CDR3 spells CASSLMGARSGYNYGYTF. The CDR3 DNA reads TGTGCCAGCAGCTTAATGGGGGCGCGGAGTGGGTATAACTATGGCTACACCTTC.

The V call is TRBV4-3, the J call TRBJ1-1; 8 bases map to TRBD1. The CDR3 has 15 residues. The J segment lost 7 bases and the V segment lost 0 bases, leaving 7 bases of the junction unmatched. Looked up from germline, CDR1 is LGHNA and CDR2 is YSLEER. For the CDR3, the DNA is TGCGCCAGCAGCCAAGATCCTGGACAGGGATTTGAAGCTTTCTTT. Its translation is CASSQDPGQGFEAFF.